Listed here is a single T cell receptor (beta chain). Its matching antigen is unknown. The data were produced by immunoSEQ multiplex PCR, yet TCRdb's version contains in-frame clones alone and is incomplete. The sample holds a few thousand clones, less than 85% seen once. These data originate in a study of T cells and copy number aberrations in small-cell lung cancer. The study, taken as a whole, reports: Sequencing artifacts are a known risk, since all specimens were formalin-fixed paraffin-embedded.

The CDR3 length is 14 residues. Trimming took off 4 bases at V and 3 bases at J, with 12 bases between the two ends. CDR1 is SGHRS and CDR2 is YFSETQ in the germline V gene. No donor received chemotherapy or radiotherapy before surgery, nor immunotherapy before or after it. The sample consisted of normal tissue next to the tumor. The TCR sequence derives from a man between 65 and 79 years old with small cell lung cancer. The rearrangement joins TRBV5-1 to TRBJ2-3; the D is unclear. The CDR3, as DNA: TGCGCCAGCAGCCCGAACGCCCATACAGATACGCAGTATTTT. Encoded protein: CASSPNAHTDTQYF. Full variable domain (remainder filled in from reference TRBV5-1 and TRBJ2-3): KAGVTQTPRYLIKTRGQQVTLSCSPISGHRSVSWYQQTPGQGLQFLFEYFSETQRNKGNFPGRFSGRQFSNSRSEMNVSTLELGDSALYLCASSPNAHTDTQYFGPGTRLTVL.